This TCR beta chain was sequenced for a study of cytomegalovirus exposure and HLA in healthy donors. The PCR ran on 60 Vbeta and 13 Jbeta primers. Repertoires were generated with immunoSEQ multiplex PCR, while TCRdb's copy carries only in-frame clones and drops some. The data hold 100,000 to 150,000 clones, with around 75% observed a single time. Findings of the study overall: Accounts indicate the classifier identified cytomegalovirus status with strong specificity and sensitivity. Researchers counted around 160 TCR beta chains as cytomegalovirus-associated. Later on, an analysis tied some 17,000 TCR beta sequences to HLA alleles at 0.05 false discovery rate. In a later analysis, TCR beta V- and J-gene trimming was associated with a missense DCLRE1C variant.

About this clone itself: What it binds is not known.

With V trimmed by 4 bases and J by 2 bases, 5 bases remained unmatched. Germline assignment: CDR1 SGHRS and CDR2 YFSETQ. The CDR3 extends over 15 amino acids. The rearrangement joins TRBV5-1 to TRBJ1-3; 8 bases map to TRBD1. Sequencing input: PBMCs. The clonotype was recovered from a man in his fifties or sixties in good health and CMV-seropositive. CDR3 bases: TGCGCCAGCAGCGCGACACAGGGGGCTGGAAACACCATATATTTT. This translates into CASSATQGAGNTIYF. Full variable domain (outside the CDR3, taken from reference TRBV5-1 and TRBJ1-3): KAGVTQTPRYLIKTRGQQVTLSCSPISGHRSVSWYQQTPGQGLQFLFEYFSETQRNKGNFPGRFSGRQFSNSRSEMNVSTLELGDSALYLCASSATQGAGNTIYFGEGSWLTVV.